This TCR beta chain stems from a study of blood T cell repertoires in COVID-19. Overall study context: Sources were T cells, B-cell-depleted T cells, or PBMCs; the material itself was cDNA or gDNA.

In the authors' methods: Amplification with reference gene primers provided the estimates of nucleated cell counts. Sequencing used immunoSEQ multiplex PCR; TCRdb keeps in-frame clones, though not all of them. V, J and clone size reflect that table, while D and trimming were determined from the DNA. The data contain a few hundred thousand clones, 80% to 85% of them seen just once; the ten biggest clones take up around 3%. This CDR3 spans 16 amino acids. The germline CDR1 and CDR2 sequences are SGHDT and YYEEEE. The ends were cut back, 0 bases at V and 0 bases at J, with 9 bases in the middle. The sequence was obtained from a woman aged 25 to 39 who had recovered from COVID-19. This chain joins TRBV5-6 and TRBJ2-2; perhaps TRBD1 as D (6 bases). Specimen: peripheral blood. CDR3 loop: CASSLGGHSNTGELFF. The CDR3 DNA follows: TGTGCCAGCAGCTTGGGGGGACATTCGAACACCGGGGAGCTGTTTTTT.